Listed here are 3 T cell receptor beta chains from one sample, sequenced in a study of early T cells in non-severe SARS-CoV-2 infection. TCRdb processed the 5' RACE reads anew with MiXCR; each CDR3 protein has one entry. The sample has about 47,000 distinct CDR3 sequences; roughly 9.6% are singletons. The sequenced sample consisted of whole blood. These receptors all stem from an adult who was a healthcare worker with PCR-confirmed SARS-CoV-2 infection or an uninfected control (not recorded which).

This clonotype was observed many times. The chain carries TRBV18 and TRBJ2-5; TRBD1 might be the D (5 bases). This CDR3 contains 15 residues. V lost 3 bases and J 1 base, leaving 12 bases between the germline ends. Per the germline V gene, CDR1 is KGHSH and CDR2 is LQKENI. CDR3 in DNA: TGTGCCAGCTCACCCTCGACAGAGACCCAAGAGACCCAGTACTTC. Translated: CASSPSTETQETQYF.

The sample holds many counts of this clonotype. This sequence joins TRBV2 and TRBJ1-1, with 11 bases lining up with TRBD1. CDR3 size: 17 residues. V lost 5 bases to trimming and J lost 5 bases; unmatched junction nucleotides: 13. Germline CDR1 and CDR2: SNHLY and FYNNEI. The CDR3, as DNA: TGTGCCAGCAGTTACGATTCTCCGGGACAGGGGGGAACTGAAGCTTTCTTT. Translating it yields CASSYDSPGQGGTEAFF.

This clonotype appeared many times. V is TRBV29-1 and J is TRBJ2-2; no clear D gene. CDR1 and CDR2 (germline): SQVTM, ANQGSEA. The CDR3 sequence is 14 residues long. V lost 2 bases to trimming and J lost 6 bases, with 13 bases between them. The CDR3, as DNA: TGCAGCGTTGAAAAAAACCCAGGAGCCGGGGAGCTGTTTTTT. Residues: CSVEKNPGAGELFF.